Sequencing of this TCR beta chain was carried out in a study of blood T cell repertoires in COVID-19. On the study more broadly: Collection of acute and convalescent COVID-19 samples took place in the United States, Italy and Spain.

Here immunoSEQ multiplex PCR was the method, and the copy in TCRdb shows in-frame clones only, minus some. The sample has approximately 240,000 clones, 85% to 95% seen once. This clone was counted only a few times. This clonotype was sampled from a young man with COVID-19, enrolled during active disease. The sequencing sample was made of peripheral blood.

This CDR3 reads CASSQDVGGNQPQHF. CDR3 bases: TGTGCCAGCAGCCAAGATGTAGGGGGTAATCAGCCCCAGCATTTT. The chain is built from TRBV3-1 (or the pseudogene TRBV3-2) and TRBJ1-5, with TRBD1 as a possible D gene (6 bases). V was shortened by 0 bases and J by 4 bases, with 10 bases between the two germline ends. Germline loops: CDR1 LGHDT, CDR2 YNNKEL (reference sequence). The length of the CDR3 is 15 residues.